The rows below give T cell receptor beta chains drawn from one sample of a study of T-cell memory formation after mild COVID-19. A single record per CDR3 protein comes from TCRdb applying MiXCR to the 5' RACE reads. The table records 130,000 to 150,000 distinct CDR3 sequences, about 19% of them present only once. Sequenced: PBMCs or a T cell subset sorted from them (not recorded which). The receptor set was obtained from an adult woman who had mild COVID-19 (a few samples of this study predate the infection). Cell type and time point are not known. Each CDR3 is given with its conserved first and last residue. A D gene is named only where the DNA matches it firmly. Clone size is stated in some rows and not others, as once, few, many or a class when expanded.

D: TRBD2
size: few
V: TRBV12-3/TRBV12-4
J: TRBJ2-7
length: 17
CDR3: CASSLTSGILTAFEQYF
DNA: TGTGCCAGCAGTTTAACTAGCGGGATACTTACTGCCTTCGAGCAGTACTTC

D: -
size: few
V: TRBV11-2
J: TRBJ2-3
length: 14
CDR3: CASSSLSSTDTQYF
DNA: TGTGCCAGCAGCTCCTTATCTAGCACAGATACGCAGTATTTT

D: -
size: -
V: TRBV7-6
J: TRBJ2-5
length: 16
CDR3: CASSSLIWVAQETQYF
DNA: TGTGCCAGCAGCTCCCTAATCTGGGTGGCCCAAGAGACCCAGTACTTC

D: -
size: -
V: TRBV12-3/TRBV12-4
J: TRBJ1-5
length: 14
CDR3: CASSLARRNQPQHF
DNA: TGTGCCAGCAGTTTAGCTAGGAGAAATCAGCCCCAGCATTTT

D: -
size: -
V: TRBV7-2
J: TRBJ2-5
length: 14
CDR3: CASSWTITQETQYF
DNA: TGTGCCAGCAGCTGGACTATTACTCAAGAGACCCAGTACTTC

D: TRBD2
size: -
V: TRBV5-1
J: TRBJ2-5
length: 16
CDR3: CASSWGLVVARETQYF
DNA: TGCGCCAGCAGCTGGGGACTAGTGGTGGCACGGGAGACCCAGTACTTC

D: -
size: -
V: TRBV6-5
J: TRBJ1-1
length: 13
CDR3: CASSYSGKAEAFF
DNA: TGTGCCAGCAGTTACTCCGGTAAGGCTGAAGCTTTCTTT

D: -
size: few
V: TRBV15
J: TRBJ2-7
length: 14
CDR3: CATRDMGTVYEQYF
DNA: TGTGCCACCAGGGACATGGGAACGGTCTACGAGCAGTACTTC

D: -
size: -
V: TRBV9
J: TRBJ1-2
length: 19
CDR3: CASSPTGGGASQFNYGYTF
DNA: TGTGCCAGCAGTCCTACGGGGGGCGGGGCCTCCCAGTTTAACTATGGCTACACCTTC

D: -
size: few
V: TRBV12-3/TRBV12-4
J: TRBJ2-1
length: 14
CDR3: CASTFGGFIDEQFF
DNA: TGTGCCAGCACCTTTGGGGGGTTCATAGACGAGCAGTTCTTC

D: -
size: -
V: TRBV5-1
J: TRBJ2-2
length: 15
CDR3: CASSLRRDNTGELFF
DNA: TGCGCCAGCAGCTTAAGACGGGATAACACCGGGGAGCTGTTTTTT

D: TRBD2
size: -
V: TRBV4-3
J: TRBJ2-3
length: 14
CDR3: CASKRVAGGDTQYF
DNA: TGCGCCAGCAAACGGGTAGCGGGTGGGGATACGCAGTATTTT

D: -
size: -
V: TRBV6-5
J: TRBJ1-2
length: 14
CDR3: CASSYSMSVYGYTF
DNA: TGTGCCAGCAGTTACTCGATGTCTGTATATGGCTACACCTTC

D: -
size: once
V: TRBV4-1
J: TRBJ2-7
length: 13
CDR3: CASSQGRSNEQYF
DNA: TGCGCCAGCAGCCAAGGCCGGTCCAACGAGCAGTACTTC

D: TRBD1
size: -
V: TRBV6-5
J: TRBJ1-5
length: 15
CDR3: CASSHGGTGDQPQHF
DNA: TGTGCCAGCAGCCACGGGGGGACAGGGGATCAGCCCCAGCATTTT

D: -
size: -
V: TRBV6-5
J: TRBJ2-7
length: 16
CDR3: CASSYSEPAPTREQYF
DNA: TGTGCCAGCAGTTACTCGGAACCCGCGCCAACCCGCGAGCAGTACTTC

D: -
size: few
V: TRBV7-2
J: TRBJ2-7
length: 16
CDR3: CASSLGVGVGSYEQYF
DNA: TGTGCCAGCAGCTTAGGGGTCGGAGTCGGGTCCTACGAGCAGTACTTC

D: TRBD2
size: -
V: TRBV12-3/TRBV12-4
J: TRBJ2-1
length: 15
CDR3: CASGRSGGSYNEQFF
DNA: TGTGCCAGCGGTCGATCGGGAGGGTCCTACAATGAGCAGTTCTTC

D: -
size: many
V: TRBV5-1
J: TRBJ2-5
length: 13
CDR3: CASGGGERRTQYF
DNA: TGCGCCAGCGGCGGCGGTGAGAGAAGGACCCAGTACTTC

D: -
size: few
V: TRBV5-1
J: TRBJ2-3
length: 16
CDR3: CASTLIGGGSTDTQYF
DNA: TGCGCCAGCACTCTGATAGGGGGGGGATCCACAGATACGCAGTATTTT

D: TRBD2
size: few
V: TRBV12-3/TRBV12-4
J: TRBJ2-3
length: 14
CDR3: CASSSASGSFTQYF
DNA: TGTGCCAGCAGTTCTGCTAGCGGGTCCTTTACGCAGTATTTT

D: TRBD1
size: -
V: TRBV12-3/TRBV12-4
J: TRBJ2-7
length: 14
CDR3: CASSSTGTGDEQYF
DNA: TGTGCCAGCAGTTCCACAGGGACAGGGGACGAGCAGTACTTC

D: -
size: -
V: TRBV5-1
J: TRBJ2-7
length: 15
CDR3: CASSLGGTYDYEQYF
DNA: TGCGCCAGCAGCTTGGGGGGGACGTACGACTACGAGCAGTACTTC

D: TRBD1
size: few
V: TRBV9
J: TRBJ2-4
length: 14
CDR3: CASSGGQGFNIQYF
DNA: TGTGCCAGCAGCGGGGGACAGGGATTTAACATTCAGTACTTC

D: TRBD2
size: -
V: TRBV7-2
J: TRBJ2-2
length: 15
CDR3: CASAWVAGESGELFF
DNA: TGTGCCAGCGCTTGGGTAGCGGGAGAGTCCGGGGAGCTGTTTTTT

D: -
size: -
V: TRBV24-1
J: TRBJ2-1
length: 14
CDR3: CATSDLGRGGEQFF
DNA: TGTGCCACCAGTGATTTGGGCAGGGGCGGTGAGCAGTTCTTC

D: -
size: many
V: TRBV7-2
J: TRBJ2-3
length: 15
CDR3: CASSLNKAGTDTQYF
DNA: TGTGCCAGCAGCTTAAACAAGGCTGGCACAGATACGCAGTATTTT

D: -
size: -
V: TRBV11-1
J: TRBJ1-3
length: 17
CDR3: CASSLEGAEEFGNTIYF
DNA: TGTGCCAGCAGCCTCGAAGGTGCAGAAGAGTTTGGAAACACCATATATTTT

D: TRBD1
size: -
V: TRBV4-1
J: TRBJ2-7
length: 15
CDR3: CASSWGTGNSYEQYF
DNA: TGCGCCAGCAGTTGGGGGACAGGGAACTCCTACGAGCAGTACTTC

D: -
size: few
V: TRBV6-4
J: TRBJ2-3
length: 16
CDR3: CASSDSGLTTTDTQYF
DNA: TGTGCCAGCAGTGACTCTGGGCTGACAACCACAGATACGCAGTATTTT

D: TRBD2
size: few
V: TRBV5-1
J: TRBJ2-7
length: 15
CDR3: CASSFTSGTGSEQYF
DNA: TGCGCCAGCAGCTTCACTAGCGGGACCGGGTCCGAGCAGTACTTC

D: -
size: few
V: TRBV7-2
J: TRBJ2-2
length: 17
CDR3: CASSLQGLMRRTGELFF
DNA: TGTGCCAGCAGCTTACAGGGACTGATGAGGAGAACCGGGGAGCTGTTTTTT

D: -
size: few
V: TRBV12-3/TRBV12-4
J: TRBJ2-1
length: 13
CDR3: CASTERVEGEQFF
DNA: TGTGCCAGCACGGAACGCGTAGAGGGTGAGCAGTTCTTC

D: TRBD2
size: many
V: TRBV5-6
J: TRBJ2-5
length: 17
CDR3: CASSLMRLAGGRETQYF
DNA: TGTGCCAGCAGCTTGATGCGACTAGCGGGGGGGCGAGAGACCCAGTACTTC

D: -
size: few
V: TRBV7-7
J: TRBJ2-1
length: 16
CDR3: CASSLAPGRGYNEQFF
DNA: TGTGCTAGCAGCTTAGCGCCCGGGAGAGGGTACAATGAGCAGTTCTTC

D: TRBD1
size: few
V: TRBV2
J: TRBJ2-4
length: 15
CDR3: CASSDRTGVVDIQYF
DNA: TGTGCCAGCAGCGATCGGACAGGGGTAGTGGACATTCAGTACTTC

D: -
size: -
V: TRBV4-3
J: TRBJ1-2
length: 15
CDR3: CASSQDPGGEYGYTF
DNA: TGCGCCAGCAGCCAAGATCCCGGGGGGGAGTATGGCTACACCTTC

D: TRBD2
size: -
V: TRBV6-2/TRBV6-3
J: TRBJ2-7
length: 14
CDR3: CASRTSGSRYEQYF
DNA: TGTGCCAGCAGGACTAGCGGGAGTCGGTACGAGCAGTACTTC

D: -
size: -
V: TRBV12-3/TRBV12-4
J: TRBJ1-2
length: 12
CDR3: CASTQGRYGYTF
DNA: TGTGCCAGCACGCAGGGACGGTATGGCTACACCTTC

D: TRBD1
size: few
V: TRBV7-9
J: TRBJ1-6
length: 16
CDR3: CASSHTGTVRNSPLHF
DNA: TGTGCCAGCAGCCACACCGGGACAGTTCGTAATTCACCCCTCCACTTT

D: -
size: -
V: TRBV6-5
J: TRBJ2-5
length: 18
CDR3: CASSYSKPGGGFGETQYF
DNA: TGTGCCAGCAGTTACTCGAAACCGGGAGGGGGCTTTGGTGAGACCCAGTACTTC

D: -
size: -
V: TRBV6-1
J: TRBJ2-5
length: 14
CDR3: CASRTERFGQTQYF
DNA: TGTGCCAGCAGGACGGAGAGGTTCGGACAGACCCAGTACTTC

D: -
size: -
V: TRBV4-1
J: TRBJ2-5
length: 14
CDR3: CASSQVSGTETQYF
DNA: TGCGCCAGCAGCCAAGTTAGTGGGACAGAGACCCAGTACTTC

D: -
size: many
V: TRBV7-8
J: TRBJ2-7
length: 16
CDR3: CASSPRDFSVSTEQYF
DNA: TGTGCCAGCAGCCCTCGGGACTTCTCCGTTTCCACAGAGCAGTACTTC

D: -
size: -
V: TRBV7-2
J: TRBJ1-1
length: 15
CDR3: CASSLGGAPNTEAFF
DNA: TGTGCCAGCTCGTTGGGAGGGGCACCGAACACTGAAGCTTTCTTT

D: -
size: few
V: TRBV27
J: TRBJ2-7
length: 15
CDR3: CASSLIGQSPYEQYF
DNA: TGTGCCAGCAGTTTAATCGGACAAAGTCCCTACGAGCAGTACTTC

D: TRBD1
size: few
V: TRBV7-2
J: TRBJ1-4
length: 13
CDR3: CASSLGQGEKLFF
DNA: TGTGCCAGCAGCTTAGGACAGGGCGAAAAACTGTTTTTT

D: -
size: -
V: TRBV12-3/TRBV12-4
J: TRBJ1-1
length: 14
CDR3: CASSLFPEDAEAFF
DNA: TGTGCCAGCAGTTTATTTCCAGAGGACGCTGAAGCTTTCTTT

D: TRBD2
size: few
V: TRBV11-2
J: TRBJ2-5
length: 14
CDR3: CASSLGTSGETQYF
DNA: TGTGCCAGCAGCTTAGGGACTAGCGGGGAGACCCAGTACTTC

D: TRBD1
size: -
V: TRBV11-2
J: TRBJ1-3
length: 18
CDR3: CASRSNRGQAFSGNTIYF
DNA: TGTGCCAGCAGATCCAATCGAGGACAGGCCTTCTCTGGAAACACCATATATTTT

D: -
size: few
V: TRBV6-2/TRBV6-3
J: TRBJ2-3
length: 14
CDR3: CASGEAGRTDTQYF
DNA: TGTGCCAGTGGTGAGGCCGGCCGCACAGATACGCAGTATTTT

D: TRBD1
size: -
V: TRBV5-1
J: TRBJ2-7
length: 17
CDR3: CASSPGWGQGIEDEQYF
DNA: TGCGCCAGCAGCCCTGGATGGGGACAGGGAATTGAGGACGAGCAGTACTTC